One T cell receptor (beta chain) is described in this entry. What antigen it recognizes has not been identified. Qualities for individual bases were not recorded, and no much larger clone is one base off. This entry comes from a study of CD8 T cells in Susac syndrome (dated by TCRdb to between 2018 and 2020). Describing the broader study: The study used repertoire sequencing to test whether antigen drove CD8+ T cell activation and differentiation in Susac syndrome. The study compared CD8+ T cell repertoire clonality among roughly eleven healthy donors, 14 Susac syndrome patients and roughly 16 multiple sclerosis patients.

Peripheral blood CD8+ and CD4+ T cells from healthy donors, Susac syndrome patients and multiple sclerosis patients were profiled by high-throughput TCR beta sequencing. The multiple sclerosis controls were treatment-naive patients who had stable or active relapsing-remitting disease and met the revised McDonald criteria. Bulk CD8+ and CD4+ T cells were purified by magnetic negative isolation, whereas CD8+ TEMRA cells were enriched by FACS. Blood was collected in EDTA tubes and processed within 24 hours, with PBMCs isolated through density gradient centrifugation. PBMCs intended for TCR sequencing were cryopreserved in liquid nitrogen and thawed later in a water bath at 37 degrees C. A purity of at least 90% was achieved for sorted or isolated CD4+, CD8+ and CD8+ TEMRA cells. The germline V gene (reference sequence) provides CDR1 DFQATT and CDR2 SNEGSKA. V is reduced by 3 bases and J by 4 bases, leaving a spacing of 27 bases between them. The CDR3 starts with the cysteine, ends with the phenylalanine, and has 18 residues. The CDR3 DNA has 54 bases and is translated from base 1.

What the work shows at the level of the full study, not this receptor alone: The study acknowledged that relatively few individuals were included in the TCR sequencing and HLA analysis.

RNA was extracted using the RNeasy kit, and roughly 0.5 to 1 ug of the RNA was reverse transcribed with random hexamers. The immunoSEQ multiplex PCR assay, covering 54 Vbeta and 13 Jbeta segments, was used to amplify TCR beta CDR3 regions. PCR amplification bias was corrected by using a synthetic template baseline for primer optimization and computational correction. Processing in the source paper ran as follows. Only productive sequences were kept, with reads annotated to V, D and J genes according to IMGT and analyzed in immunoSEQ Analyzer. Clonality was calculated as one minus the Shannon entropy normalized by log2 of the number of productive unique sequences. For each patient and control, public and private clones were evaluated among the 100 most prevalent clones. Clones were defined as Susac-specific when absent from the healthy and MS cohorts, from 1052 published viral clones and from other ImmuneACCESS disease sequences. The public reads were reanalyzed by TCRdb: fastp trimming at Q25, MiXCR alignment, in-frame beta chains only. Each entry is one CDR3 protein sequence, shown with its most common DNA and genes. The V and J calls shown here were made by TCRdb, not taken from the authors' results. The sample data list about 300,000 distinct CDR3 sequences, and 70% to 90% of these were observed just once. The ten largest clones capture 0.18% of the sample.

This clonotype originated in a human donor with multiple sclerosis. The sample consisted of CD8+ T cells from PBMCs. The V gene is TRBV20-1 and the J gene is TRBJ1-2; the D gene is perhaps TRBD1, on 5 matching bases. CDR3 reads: CSARPLGAGLLDTYGYTF. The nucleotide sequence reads TGCAGTGCTAGGCCCCTTGGGGCAGGCCTCTTAGACACCTATGGCTACACCTTC.